The 18 T cell receptor beta chains below were found in one sample sequenced in a study of post-analysis software for immune sequencing data. Whole-study findings and limits: Roughly five TRBV segments were more frequent in patients than controls; TRBV5-6, TRBV5-1 and TRBV20-1 belonged to this group.

Their cognate antigens are unknown. cDNA libraries of TCR beta carried unique molecular identifiers. TCRdb reprocessed the PCR reads with MiXCR, giving one entry per CDR3 protein. The sample lists 750,000 to 950,000 distinct CDR3 sequences; approximately 53% were seen once. The sample consisted of blood. The source is a girl aged 5-17 years with multiple sclerosis.

This clonotype was observed a handful of times. CDR3 region: CSAKRPGTHEQYF. CDR3 sequence (DNA): TGCAGCGCCAAGCGCCCAGGGACCCACGAGCAGTACTTC. The chain employs TRBV29-1 and TRBJ2-7; D may be TRBD1 or TRBD2 (5 bases each). Trimming took off 7 bases at V and 5 bases at J, with 18 bases between the two ends. The CDR3 sequence is 13 residues long. The germline V gene encodes CDR1 SQVTM and CDR2 ANQGSEA.

The chain uses TRBV5-1 and TRBJ2-1; TRBD2 agrees at 13 bases. Germline CDR1 and CDR2: SGHRS and YFSETQ. This CDR3 comprises 16 residues. The J segment lost 6 bases and the V segment lost 0 bases, leaving 3 bases of the junction unmatched. The CDR3 DNA reads as TGCGCCAGCAGCTTGGAACTAGCGGGGGGGGTCAATGAGCAGTTCTTC. Protein: CASSLELAGGVNEQFF.

This clonotype was found a few times. CDR3 sequence reads: CSARDLSSGGDSYEQYF. Here the CDR3 DNA reads TGCAGTGCTAGAGATCTGTCTAGCGGGGGGGACTCCTACGAGCAGTACTTC. The chain carries TRBV20-1 and TRBJ2-7, with TRBD2 identical over 12 bases. The CDR3 extends over 17 amino acids. In germline, CDR1 is DFQATT, CDR2 SNEGSKA (reference sequence). After removal of 0 bases from V and 0 bases from J, the junction contained 6 bases not matched to a gene.

The chain employs TRBV4-1 and TRBJ1-2; tentative D call: TRBD1 (5 bases). CDR1 MGHRA and CDR2 YSYEKL come from the germline V gene. V was trimmed by 2 bases and J by 7 bases, leaving 14 bases between them. The CDR3 runs to 14 residues. CDR3 protein: CASSQHRDRAGYTF. The CDR3 region has the DNA TGCGCCAGCAGCCAACACCGGGACCGGGCTGGCTACACCTTC.

The table lists this clonotype with a count of one. The rearrangement joins TRBV29-1 to TRBJ2-2; unclear D gene. The CDR3 sequence is 14 residues long. Germline V CDR1 and CDR2: SQVTM, ANQGSEA. Deletions cut 4 bases from V and 2 bases from J, with 11 bases between. The DNA for the CDR3 is TGCAGCGTTGCAGACTCGCGAAACACCGGGGAGCTGTTTTTT. It codes for CSVADSRNTGELFF.

This clonotype was picked up a small number of times. V usage is TRBV5-1 and J usage is TRBJ1-6; D is unresolved. Trimming shortened V by 0 bases and J by 6 bases, and 10 bases separated the two germline ends. CDR3 size: 15 residues. Germline lookup yields CDR1 SGHRS and CDR2 YFSETQ. CDR3 in amino acids: CASSLEARSNSPLHF. Written as DNA, the CDR3 is TGCGCCAGCAGCTTGGAGGCGAGATCTAATTCACCCCTCCACTTT.

V gene TRBV27 combines with J gene TRBJ2-5; TRBD2 matches at 10 bases. The J call may be faulty, since TRBJ2-7 better matches the DNA end. CDR3 length: 16 amino acids. Germline V gene sequence: CDR1 MNHEY, CDR2 SMNVEV (reference sequence). The CDR3 nucleotides read TGTGCCAGCAGTTTATTAGCGGGGGGCTTCCTATACGAGCAGTACTTC. Protein sequence: CASSLLAGGFLYEQYF.

J is TRBJ2-5 and V is TRBV20-1, with D possibly matching TRBD2 (5 bases). CDR3 size: 13 residues. V lost 3 bases and J lost 5, with 13 bases in between. Germline V gene lookup returns CDR1 DFQATT and CDR2 SNEGSKA (reference sequence). CDR3 protein: CSASWRVGETQYF. CDR3 sequence (DNA): TGCAGTGCTAGTTGGCGGGTTGGGGAGACCCAGTACTTC.

The chain couples TRBV9 to TRBJ2-1; weak D call: TRBD2 (7 bases). The CDR3 contains 16 residues. The germline V gene has CDR1 SGDLS and CDR2 YYNGEE. Trimming stripped 4 bases from V and 8 bases from J, with 22 bases between. CDR3 sequence: CASSPRGGVGQHEQFF. In DNA, the CDR3 is TGTGCCAGCAGCCCCCGAGGGGGGGTGGGTCAGCATGAGCAGTTCTTC.

Notes on this clonotype: The germline gene is not matched at one end of the junction; a read error may be the cause. The chain couples TRBV5-1 to TRBJ1-1; D not certain. This CDR3 has 13 amino acids. CDR1 is SGHRS and CDR2 is YFSETQ in the germline V gene. DNA of the CDR3: TGCGCCAGCAGCCCCCCGGGAGGGAATGAAGCTTACTTT. It codes for CASSPPGGNEAYF.

The J gene is TRBJ2-1, the V gene TRBV11-1, with D perhaps TRBD1 (6 bases). This CDR3 has 14 residues. V lost 0 bases to trimming and J lost 6 bases, with 9 bases between them. Germline lookup yields CDR1 SGHAT and CDR2 FQDESV (reference sequence). CDR3 nucleotides: TGTGCCAGCAGCTTAGCGGGGACACCCAATGAGCAGTTCTTC. It encodes CASSLAGTPNEQFF. The whole variable domain, filled in from reference TRBV11-1 and TRBJ2-1, reads EAEVAQSPRYKITEKSQAVAFWCDPISGHATLYWYRQILGQGPELLVQFQDESVVDDSQLPKDRFSAERLKGVDSTLKIQPAELGDSAMYLCASSLAGTPNEQFFGPGTRLTVL.

CDR3 loop: CASSTGLRGFNEQFF. The CDR3 DNA is TGTGCCAGCAGTACAGGGTTGCGGGGGTTCAATGAGCAGTTCTTC. This chain uses TRBV2 with TRBJ2-1, with D maybe TRBD2 (7 bases). CDR1 and CDR2 from the germline V gene are SNHLY and FYNNEI. V gave up 5 bases and J gave up 6 bases, with 17 bases separating them. The length of the CDR3 is 15 residues.

The chain employs TRBV29-1 and TRBJ2-1; 12 positions agree with TRBD2. Looked up from germline, CDR1 is SQVTM and CDR2 is ANQGSEA. The V gene end was trimmed by 4 bases and the J gene end by 5 bases; junction bases not matched to a gene: 3. The CDR3 consists of 14 residues. CDR3 bases: TGCAGCGTTGCCCGACTAGCGGGAGACAATGAGCAGTTCTTC. Its protein is CSVARLAGDNEQFF.

The CDR3 reads CASSLGPRTGGGYGYTF. The CDR3 nucleotides read TGCGCCAGCAGCTTGGGACCTCGGACAGGGGGCGGCTATGGCTACACCTTC. V gene TRBV5-1 combines with J gene TRBJ1-2; TRBD1 aligns across 11 bases. The germline V gene encodes CDR1 SGHRS and CDR2 YFSETQ. V trimming: 0 bases; J trimming: 4 bases; junction bases outside the gene matches: 8. The CDR3 spans 17 residues.

This rearrangement joins TRBV2 to TRBJ2-4; a weak D match, TRBD1 (6 bases). Germline CDR1 SNHLY, CDR2 FYNNEI. CDR3 size: 15 residues. V was trimmed by 6 bases and J by 0 bases, leaving 12 bases between them. The DNA for the CDR3 is TGTGCCAGCAGGGTACAGGGCCTAGCCAAAAACATTCAGTACTTC. It specifies CASRVQGLAKNIQYF.

J is TRBJ1-2 and V is TRBV11-2; D perhaps matches TRBD1 (5 bases). The germline CDR1 and CDR2 sequences are SGHAT and FQNNGV. The CDR3 runs to 15 residues. The germline V and J ends were trimmed by 2 bases and 1 base, with 11 bases remaining between them. CDR3 amino acids: CASSLSWGINYGYTF. The CDR3 DNA reads as TGTGCCAGCAGCTTATCTTGGGGGATTAACTATGGCTACACCTTC.

In its sample, this clonotype was seen a few times. The chain links TRBV4-1 to TRBJ2-1; D remains unclear. Trimming took off 1 base at V and 3 bases at J, with 7 bases between the two ends. Germline assignment: CDR1 MGHRA and CDR2 YSYEKL. This CDR3 contains 14 residues. Here the CDR3 reads CASSQAPDYNEQFF. Here the CDR3 DNA reads TGCGCCAGCAGCCAAGCTCCTGACTACAATGAGCAGTTCTTC.

The chain joins TRBV5-1 to TRBJ1-1; the D is unclear. Deletions cut 4 bases from V and 1 base from J, with 14 bases between. This CDR3 spans 15 amino acids. CDR1 and CDR2 from the germline V gene are SGHRS and YFSETQ. The CDR3 protein is CASSRTENPNTEAFF. Here the CDR3 DNA reads TGCGCCAGCAGCCGAACAGAGAACCCGAACACTGAAGCTTTCTTT.